Below, 30 T cell receptor beta chains from the same sample are listed, as sequenced in a study of cytomegalovirus exposure and HLA in healthy donors. Amplification used 60 Vbeta primers and 13 Jbeta primers. Measured with immunoSEQ multiplex PCR; TCRdb has only the in-frame clones, and not every one. The table for this sample gives 75,000 to 85,000 clones. The specimen was PBMCs. The receptors come from a man aged 45-65 years in good health and CMV-seronegative.

The chain links TRBV5-1 to TRBJ1-5, with D possibly being TRBD1 (5 bases). Germline CDR1 and CDR2: SGHRS and YFSETQ. The CDR3 has 15 amino acids. Trimming stripped 0 bases from V and 1 base from J, with 8 bases between. CDR3 region: CASSLVGASNQPQHF. The CDR3 DNA sequence: TGCGCCAGCAGCTTGGTAGGGGCAAGCAATCAGCCCCAGCATTTT.

The rearrangement joins TRBV5-1 to TRBJ2-1; TRBD2 aligns across 10 bases. The J segment lost 1 base and the V segment lost 6 bases, leaving 7 bases of the junction unmatched. Germline values: CDR1 SGHRS, CDR2 YFSETQ. The CDR3 has 16 residues. CDR3 sequence (DNA): TGCGCCAGCATGGAGCGGGGGGGTCAGTCCTACAATGAGCAGTTCTTC. It encodes CASMERGGQSYNEQFF.

V usage is TRBV19 and J usage is TRBJ2-2, with TRBD2 matching 8 bases. Germline V gives CDR1 LNHDA, CDR2 SQIVND (reference sequence). V was pared by 7 bases and J by 2 bases, with 9 bases of the junction left unmatched. This CDR3 spans 16 amino acids. CDR3: CASNFVSGVNTGELFF. CDR3 DNA: TGTGCCAGTAACTTCGTTAGCGGGGTTAACACCGGGGAGCTGTTTTTT.

The chain employs TRBV18 and TRBJ1-2; the match to TRBD1 covers 9 bases. Germline CDR1 reads KGHSH; CDR2 reads LQKENI. V shed 5 bases, J shed 6 bases, and the junction held 10 bases outside the gene matches. The CDR3 spans 15 residues. CDR3 residues: CASSFAQGDRDGYTF. CDR3 nucleotides: TGTGCCAGCTCATTTGCCCAGGGGGACAGGGATGGCTACACCTTC.

The chain joins TRBV29-1 to TRBJ1-1; 7 nucleotides match TRBD1. V lost 7 bases to trimming and J lost 0 bases; unmatched junction nucleotides: 8. Germline CDR1 SQVTM, CDR2 ANQGSEA. The CDR3 is made up of 14 amino acids. DNA for the CDR3: TGCAGCGCCAAGGGGGGACAGCTGAACACTGAAGCTTTCTTT. As protein: CSAKGGQLNTEAFF.

The V call is TRBV5-4, the J call TRBJ1-1; D gene ambiguous. Trimming shortened V by 2 bases and J by 11 bases, and 16 bases separated the two germline ends. CDR3 length: 13 amino acids. Per germline, CDR1 SGHNT and CDR2 YYREEE (reference sequence). CDR3: CASSLESSVVAFF. The DNA for the CDR3 is TGTGCCAGCAGCTTAGAATCCTCAGTCGTGGCTTTCTTT.

The rearrangement links TRBV2 to TRBJ2-7; no clear D. The CDR3 has 11 residues. Trimming cost V 4 bases and J 3 bases, with 4 bases left between them. Germline V gene sequence: CDR1 SNHLY, CDR2 FYNNEI. In DNA form, the CDR3 reads TGTGCCAGCAGTGCCAGCTACGAGCAGTACTTC. Translated: CASSASYEQYF.

The gene calls are TRBV5-1 and TRBJ2-5, with D tentatively TRBD2 (5 bases). Germline V lookup: CDR1 SGHRS, CDR2 YFSETQ. V shed 0 bases and J shed 5 bases, with 14 bases lying between them. CDR3 length: 15 amino acids. In DNA, the CDR3 is TGCGCCAGCAGCTTGGCGCCGGGAACTTGGGAGACCCAGTACTTC. It translates to CASSLAPGTWETQYF.

V is TRBV15 and J is TRBJ1-1; a possible D gene is TRBD1 (5 bases). CDR1 and CDR2 (germline): LNHNV, YYDKDF (reference sequence). The CDR3 spans 13 residues. Trimming took 5 bases from V and 8 from J, leaving 15 bases between them. CDR3 residues: CATSQTVRGEAFF. The CDR3 bases are TGTGCCACCAGCCAAACCGTTAGGGGAGAAGCTTTCTTT.

The chain links TRBV4-2 to TRBJ2-1; the D gene is possibly TRBD2 (5 bases). The CDR3 consists of 16 residues. Between the trimmed V and J ends, which lost 3 bases and 0 bases, there was a span of 12 bases. CDR1 LGHNA and CDR2 YNFKEQ come from the germline V gene. The CDR3 nucleotides are TGTGCCAGCAGCCAGCGAGGAACTAGCTCCTACAATGAGCAGTTCTTC. Translation: CASSQRGTSSYNEQFF.

The V gene is TRBV4-1, the J gene TRBJ1-5; 7 nucleotides match TRBD1. The CDR3 spans 15 residues. The V gene end was trimmed by 0 bases and the J gene end by 5 bases; junction bases not matched to a gene: 4. The germline gives CDR1 MGHRA, CDR2 YSYEKL. The CDR3 reads CASSQEVQGDQPQHF. The CDR3 region has the DNA TGCGCCAGCAGCCAAGAGGTTCAGGGGGATCAGCCCCAGCATTTT.

The chain carries TRBV13 and TRBJ1-4; 7 nucleotides match TRBD1. The CDR3 totals 15 residues. Germline V gene data show CDR1 as PRHDT and CDR2 as FYEKMQ (reference sequence). The V gene end was trimmed by 4 bases and the J gene end by 5 bases; junction bases not matched to a gene: 7. For the CDR3, the DNA is TGTGCCAGCAGCTCCCGGACAGGAGACAATGAAAAACTGTTTTTT. As protein: CASSSRTGDNEKLFF.

The chain uses TRBV2 and TRBJ2-2, with D perhaps matching TRBD2 (6 bases). From germline, CDR1 is SNHLY and CDR2 FYNNEI. The CDR3 contains 14 residues. The ends were cut back, 7 bases at V and 6 bases at J, with 15 bases in the middle. The CDR3 DNA sequence: TGTGCCAGCACGCGGGACGAGACCCCCGGGGAGCTGTTTTTT. Translating it yields CASTRDETPGELFF.

V usage is TRBV28 and J usage is TRBJ1-2, with 7 bases aligning to TRBD1. This CDR3 comprises 14 residues. Trimming at V came to 8 bases and at J to 5 bases, leaving 11 bases not matched to a gene. Germline V gene data show CDR1 as MDHEN and CDR2 as SYDVKM. The CDR3 sequence is CASGRPDRFYGYTF. The CDR3 nucleotides read TGTGCCAGCGGCCGCCCGGACAGGTTTTATGGCTACACCTTC.

The chain carries TRBV6-1 and TRBJ1-2; TRBD1 matches 8 bases. Germline CDR1 MNHNS, CDR2 SASEGT. The CDR3 totals 14 residues. Losses at the gene ends were 6 bases for V and 5 bases for J; bases not matched to a gene: 8. The CDR3 DNA reads TGTGCCAGCAGCCGGGACAGGAATTTTTATGGCTACACCTTC. The encoded protein is CASSRDRNFYGYTF.

This chain uses TRBV6-1 with TRBJ2-2; a possible D gene is TRBD1 (6 bases). CDR3 length: 14 residues. The germline V and J ends were trimmed by 4 bases and 1 base, with 7 bases remaining between them. Germline lookup yields CDR1 MNHNS and CDR2 SASEGT. The CDR3: CASSGTVNTGELFF. The CDR3 nucleotides read TGTGCCAGCAGTGGGACAGTGAACACCGGGGAGCTGTTTTTT.

V gene TRBV5-4 combines with J gene TRBJ2-1; perhaps TRBD1 as D (7 bases). From germline, CDR1 is SGHNT and CDR2 YYREEE (reference sequence). V shed 0 bases and J shed 9 bases, with 19 bases lying between them. This CDR3 spans 16 amino acids. This CDR3 reads CASSLGAGGHFSEQFF. In DNA, the CDR3 is TGTGCCAGCAGCTTGGGGGCAGGGGGGCACTTTAGTGAGCAGTTCTTC.

V is TRBV18 and J is TRBJ2-1; 8 positions match TRBD2. The germline V gene has CDR1 KGHSH and CDR2 LQKENI. The V and J ends lost 3 bases and 3 bases, in that order; junction bases with no gene match: 7. This CDR3 region has 16 residues. The chain's CDR3 is CASSPSGTRGYNEQFF. For the CDR3, the DNA is TGTGCCAGCTCACCCTCCGGGACTAGGGGCTACAATGAGCAGTTCTTC.

The chain couples TRBV6-5 to TRBJ2-3; 10 positions agree with TRBD1. V lost 0 bases to trimming and J lost 4 bases; unmatched junction nucleotides: 4. The CDR3 covers 16 residues. The germline gives CDR1 MNHEY, CDR2 SVGAGI. DNA for the CDR3: TGTGCCAGCAGTTACTCGTCCGGGACAGGGGCAGATACGCAGTATTTT. This sequence encodes CASSYSSGTGADTQYF.

The rearrangement joins TRBV19 to TRBJ1-2; D gene unclear. Germline-derived CDR1 and CDR2 are LNHDA and SQIVND (reference sequence). V was cut by 1 base and J by 3 bases, with 9 bases left in between. The CDR3 covers 14 residues. CDR3 DNA: TGTGCCAGTAGTATAGGATCCCGGGACTATGGCTACACCTTC. This sequence encodes CASSIGSRDYGYTF.

CDR3: CASSELLPLYGYTF. CDR3 DNA sequence: TGTGCCAGCAGTGAATTGCTACCGCTCTATGGCTACACCTTC. This chain links TRBV25-1 with TRBJ1-2, with no clear D. The V end lost 1 base, the J end lost 4 bases, and 10 bases lay between the germline ends. Per the germline V gene, CDR1 is MGHDK and CDR2 is SYGVNS. The CDR3 loop spans 14 amino acids.

The V gene is TRBV9, the J gene TRBJ2-5; 12 bases line up with TRBD1. The CDR3 consists of 15 residues. V was pared by 3 bases and J by 7 bases, with 7 bases of the junction left unmatched. The germline CDR1 and CDR2 sequences are SGDLS and YYNGEE. CDR3 nucleotides: TGTGCCAGCAGCGGACGGGACAGGGGGCTCGGGACCCAGTACTTC. Protein sequence: CASSGRDRGLGTQYF.

The V gene is TRBV28, the J gene TRBJ2-1; tentative D call: TRBD2 (7 bases). The CDR3 contains 13 residues. Trimming removed 5 bases at V and 10 bases at J, with 15 bases between. The V gene's germline CDR1 is MDHEN and CDR2 SYDVKM. The CDR3 region has the DNA TGTGCCAGCAGTAAATACAGGGAGGGGGAGCAGTTCTTC. It translates to CASSKYREGEQFF. Variable domain in full (rest from reference TRBV28 and TRBJ2-1): DVKVTQSSRYLVKRTGEKVFLECVQDMDHENMFWYRQDPGLGLRLIYFSYDVKMKEKGDIPEGYSVSREKKERFSLILESASTNQTSMYLCASSKYREGEQFFGPGTRLTVL.

The rearrangement uses TRBV6-1 and TRBJ1-2, with 8 bases matching TRBD1. Trimming cost V 3 bases and J 3 bases; bases outside gene matches: 15. CDR1 MNHNS and CDR2 SASEGT come from the germline V gene. The CDR3 extends over 18 amino acids. The CDR3 nucleotides read TGTGCCAGCAGTGAGAGCGGATTGGGCAGGGGGCAATACTATGGCTACACCTTC. Translating gives CASSESGLGRGQYYGYTF.

The chain employs TRBV28 and TRBJ2-2; TRBD1 matches 8 bases. The V segment lost 2 bases and the J segment 6 bases; nucleotides outside the gene matches: 5. CDR3 length equals 15 residues. Germline CDR1 and CDR2: MDHEN and SYDVKM. The DNA for the CDR3 is TGTGCCAGCAGTTTAACAGGGGGAAGGGCCGGGGAGCTGTTTTTT. Translating it yields CASSLTGGRAGELFF.

V is TRBV5-1 and J is TRBJ2-7, with TRBD2 matching 9 bases. V shed 5 bases, J shed 3 bases, and the junction held 6 bases outside the gene matches. Per germline, CDR1 SGHRS and CDR2 YFSETQ. The CDR3 length is 14 residues. CDR3 residues: CASRLAGEHYEQYF. The CDR3 bases are TGCGCCAGCAGGTTAGCGGGGGAGCACTACGAGCAGTACTTC.

The chain joins TRBV19 to TRBJ2-7; 8 nucleotides match TRBD1. The trim removed 7 bases at V and 2 bases at J, leaving 7 bases unmatched. The CDR3 spans 14 residues. Germline CDR1 reads LNHDA; CDR2 reads SQIVND (reference sequence). In nucleotides, the CDR3 is TGTGCCAGTACTATTCCGGGACAGGCCTACGAGCAGTACTTC. This encodes CASTIPGQAYEQYF. Combining the CDR3 with reference TRBV19 and TRBJ2-7 gives the whole variable domain DGGITQSPKYLFRKEGQNVTLSCEQNLNHDAMYWYRQDPGQGLRLIYYSQIVNDFQKGDIAEGYSVSREKKESFPLTVTSAQKNPTAFYLCASTIPGQAYEQYFGPGTRLTVT.

The chain uses TRBV7-2 and TRBJ1-5, with 7 bases identical to TRBD1. V shed 3 bases and J 6 bases; nucleotides not matched to a gene: 8. This CDR3 spans 15 amino acids. The germline V gene has CDR1 SGHTA and CDR2 FQGNSA. DNA for the CDR3: TGTGCCAGCAGCTTCGGACAGGCTATAGGTCAGCCCCAGCATTTT. Its protein is CASSFGQAIGQPQHF.

CDR3 nucleotide sequence: TGTGCCACCAGCAGAGATGCGGGGAGCCCTAACAATGAGCAGTTCTTC. Its protein is CATSRDAGSPNNEQFF. V and J are TRBV15 and TRBJ2-1; D possibly corresponds to TRBD2 (6 bases). Germline-derived CDR1 and CDR2 are LNHNV and YYDKDF (reference sequence). The CDR3 contains 16 residues. The ends were cut back, 0 bases at V and 5 bases at J, with 14 bases in the middle.

The chain couples TRBV27 to TRBJ1-6, with 10 bases aligning to TRBD1. With 4 bases clipped from V and 9 bases from J, the junction kept 3 bases outside the gene matches. This CDR3 has 14 residues. Germline CDR1 is MNHEY and CDR2 is SMNVEV (reference sequence). CDR3 region: CASSSGTGVSPLHF. DNA of the CDR3: TGTGCCAGCAGTTCCGGGACAGGGGTTTCACCCCTCCACTTT.